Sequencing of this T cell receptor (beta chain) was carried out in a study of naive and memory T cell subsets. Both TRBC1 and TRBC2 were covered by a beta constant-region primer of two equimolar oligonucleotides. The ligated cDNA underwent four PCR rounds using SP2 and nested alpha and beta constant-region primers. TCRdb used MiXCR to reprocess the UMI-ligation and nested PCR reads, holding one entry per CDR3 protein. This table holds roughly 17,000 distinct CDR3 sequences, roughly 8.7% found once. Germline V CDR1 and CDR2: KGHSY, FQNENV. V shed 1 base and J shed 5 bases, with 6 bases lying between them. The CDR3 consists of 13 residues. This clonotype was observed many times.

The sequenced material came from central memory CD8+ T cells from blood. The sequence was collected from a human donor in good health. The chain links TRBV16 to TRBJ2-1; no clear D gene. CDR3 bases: TGTGCCAGCAGCCAATACAAAAACAATGAGCAGTTCTTC. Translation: CASSQYKNNEQFF.